The clone carrying this T cell receptor (beta chain) occurred many times. TCR libraries were built in bulk with a published protocol and specific TCR primers. TCRdb analysed the PCR reads with MiXCR anew, one entry per CDR3 protein. The data contain hundreds of thousands of distinct CDR3 sequences, about 25% of them seen just once; the ten biggest clones take up 0.6% to 0.9%. This entry comes from a study of molecular identifiers for immune sequencing clone quantification. The J segment lost 6 bases and the V segment lost 5 bases, leaving 5 bases of the junction unmatched. CDR3 length: 14 amino acids.

Material: naive CD8+ T cells from blood, with Jurkat cell RNA spiked in. The subset here: FACS-sorted CD8+CD4-CCR7+CD45RA+ naive T cells. The source of this sequence is a human donor in good health. Some libraries in this study had Jurkat cell RNA spiked in. The chain couples TRBV12-3 or TRBV12-4 to TRBJ1-5, with 9 bases aligning to TRBD1. Written as DNA, the CDR3 is TGTGCCAGCAGTAAAACAGGGGGCGGTCAGCCCCAGCATTTT. Its protein is CASSKTGGGQPQHF.